This T cell receptor (beta chain) was sequenced in a study of B cell selection in AIRE deficiency. This clone appeared a single time. Its target is not known. Sequencing used immunoSEQ multiplex PCR; TCRdb keeps in-frame clones, though not all of them. The sample has roughly 24,000 clones; approximately 90% are singletons. Regulatory T cells were sorted as CD4+CD25hiCD127low/negative. CDR1 is MNHEY, CDR2 SMNVEV, per germline (reference sequence). The CDR3 sequence is 16 residues long. V gave up 5 bases and J gave up 5 bases; unmatched junction bases: 4. Overall study results and limits: Of about 4,000 shared Treg TCRbeta sequences, around 32% were healthy-only, around 10% patient-only. In TCRBV usage, CDR3 length and diversity, patient Tconv and Treg cells matched healthy donors. Shared Treg sequences were biased toward short CDR3s with few non-templated nucleotide insertions.

V usage is TRBV27 and J usage is TRBJ2-1; 15 bases map to TRBD2. Material for sequencing was CD4+CD25+ Tregs sorted from PBMCs. This clonotype was obtained from a human donor in good health. CDR3 region: CASSRRTSGGDNEQFF. For the CDR3, the DNA is TGTGCCAGCAGTAGACGGACTAGCGGGGGGGACAATGAGCAGTTCTTC.